The rows below give T cell receptor beta chains drawn from one sample of a study of blood T cell repertoires in COVID-19. Repertoires were generated with immunoSEQ multiplex PCR, while TCRdb's copy carries only in-frame clones and drops some. The table shows 200,000 to 250,000 clones, with roughly 88% occurring only once. Sequencing was carried out using peripheral blood. The receptors here all came from a woman aged 40-49 years who had recovered from COVID-19. CDR3s include the opening cysteine and the closing phenylalanine or tryptophan. D genes are given only for firm matches. Not all rows give a size; the values are once, few, many and, for expanded clones, a class.

J	V	D	size	CDR3	DNA
TRBJ1-3	TRBV12-5	TRBD1	-	CASGPDRASGNTIYF	TGTGCTAGTGGACCGGACAGGGCATCTGGAAACACCATATATTTT
TRBJ2-7	TRBV27	TRBD1	-	CASRAGGSLDEQYF	TGTGCCAGCAGGGCAGGGGGTTCTCTGGACGAGCAGTACTTC
TRBJ1-4	TRBV4-2	TRBD1	once	CASSQKQGATDEKLFF	TGTGCCAGCAGCCAAAAACAGGGGGCTACGGATGAAAAACTGTTTTTT
TRBJ2-1	TRBV4-2	TRBD1	-	CASSQDRMGTGSNEQFF	TGTGCCAGCAGCCAAGATAGGATGGGGACAGGGAGTAATGAGCAGTTCTTC
TRBJ1-6	TRBV28	-	-	CASSLLAGAGGGNSPLHF	TGTGCCAGCAGTTTATTGGCCGGAGCGGGGGGGGGTAATTCACCCCTCCACTTT
TRBJ2-4	TRBV5-8	TRBD2	once	CASSWTSGGLRGKNIQYF	TGTGCCAGCAGCTGGACTAGCGGGGGGCTGAGGGGCAAAAACATTCAGTACTTC
TRBJ2-7	TRBV2	TRBD1	-	CASRDRGSYEQYF	TGTGCCAGCAGAGACAGGGGATCCTACGAGCAGTACTTC
TRBJ2-5	TRBV4-1	TRBD1	-	CASSPQDRVVETQYF	TGCGCCAGCAGCCCCCAGGACAGGGTGGTGGAGACCCAGTACTTC
TRBJ1-4	TRBV3-1/TRBV3-2	TRBD1	-	CASSQTGGGGGKLFF	TGTGCCAGCAGCCAGACAGGGGGCGGTGGTGGAAAACTGTTTTTT
TRBJ2-3	TRBV24-1	TRBD1	-	CATREEGQGTDTQYF	TGTGCCACCCGAGAGGAGGGACAGGGCACAGATACGCAGTATTTT
TRBJ2-1	TRBV6-2/TRBV6-3	-	-	CASSGRGAGYNEQFF	TGTGCCAGCAGTGGCCGGGGGGCCGGCTACAATGAGCAGTTCTTC
TRBJ1-2	TRBV19	-	once	CASSTDSLNYGYTF	TGTGCCAGTAGTACGGACAGCCTTAACTATGGCTACACCTTC
TRBJ2-6	TRBV7-9	TRBD1	-	CASSISGTESSGANVLTF	TGTGCCAGCAGCATTTCCGGGACAGAATCCTCTGGGGCCAACGTCCTGACTTTC
TRBJ2-7	TRBV11-2	TRBD1	-	CASSLDPDRVYEQYF	TGTGCCAGCAGCTTAGATCCGGACAGGGTCTACGAGCAGTACTTC
TRBJ2-3	TRBV18	-	-	CASSPPNLSTDTQYF	TGTGCCAGCTCACCACCTAATCTAAGCACAGATACGCAGTATTTT
TRBJ2-7	TRBV5-1	-	-	CASSLDDSFSYEQYF	TGCGCCAGCAGCTTGGATGACAGCTTCTCCTACGAGCAGTACTTC
TRBJ1-6	TRBV7-2	-	-	CASSYIQGSPLHF	TGTGCCAGCAGCTATATCCAGGGTTCACCCCTCCACTTT
TRBJ2-7	TRBV30	TRBD1	-	CAWSPRTGVIVEQYF	TGTGCCTGGAGTCCAAGGACAGGGGTTATCGTCGAGCAGTACTTC
TRBJ2-5	TRBV18	TRBD2	-	CASSPRTSGVQETQYF	TGTGCCAGCTCACCAAGGACTAGCGGGGTTCAAGAGACCCAGTACTTC
TRBJ1-2	TRBV6-5	TRBD1	-	CASSYSWQGEGGYTF	TGTGCCAGCAGTTACTCGTGGCAGGGGGAAGGTGGCTACACCTTC
TRBJ2-3	TRBV15	TRBD1	-	CATSRGDRDADTQYF	TGTGCCACCAGCAGAGGGGACAGGGACGCAGATACGCAGTATTTT
TRBJ2-3	TRBV7-3	-	-	CASSLQPGADTQYF	TGTGCCAGCAGCTTACAGCCGGGGGCAGATACGCAGTATTTT
TRBJ1-2	TRBV5-4	TRBD1	-	CASSPGQGRVHGYTF	TGTGCCAGCAGCCCCGGACAGGGAAGGGTCCATGGCTACACCTTC
TRBJ2-1	TRBV7-2	TRBD2	-	CASSLGGTSGNEQFF	TGTGCCAGCAGCTTAGGAGGGACTAGCGGGAATGAGCAGTTCTTC
TRBJ2-7	TRBV7-6	TRBD1	-	CASSLDVGQGSYEQYF	TGTGCCAGCAGCTTAGACGTGGGACAGGGATCCTACGAGCAGTACTTC
TRBJ2-3	TRBV11-1	TRBD2	-	CASSPPPTSADTQYF	TGTGCCAGCAGCCCCCCCCCGACTAGCGCGGATACGCAGTATTTT
TRBJ2-5	TRBV11-2	TRBD1	-	CASSPGTGGETQYF	TGTGCCAGCAGCCCCGGGACAGGGGGAGAGACCCAGTACTTC
TRBJ2-3	TRBV30	TRBD1	-	CASGQSSTDTQYF	TGTGCCTCGGGACAGTCAAGCACAGATACGCAGTATTTT
TRBJ2-3	TRBV5-1	-	-	CASSYRGAGVTDTQYF	TGCGCCAGCAGCTACCGGGGGGCCGGGGTCACAGATACGCAGTATTTT
TRBJ2-5	TRBV15	TRBD1	-	CATSRDRSGTALQETQYF	TGTGCCACCAGCAGAGATCGTTCGGGGACAGCTCTCCAAGAGACCCAGTACTTC
TRBJ1-1	TRBV3-1/TRBV3-2	TRBD1	few	CASSQPFGQGNTEAFF	TGTGCCAGCAGCCAACCTTTTGGACAGGGGAACACTGAAGCTTTCTTT
TRBJ2-3	TRBV7-2	TRBD2	-	CASSMGLAGPSTDTQYF	TGTGCCAGCAGCATGGGACTAGCGGGCCCAAGCACAGATACGCAGTATTTT
TRBJ1-1	TRBV7-9	TRBD1	-	CASSSRTGNAEAFF	TGTGCCAGCAGCTCCAGGACAGGGAATGCTGAAGCTTTCTTT
TRBJ2-7	TRBV18	-	-	CASSPPGHNSYEQYF	TGTGCCAGCTCACCACCGGGACATAACTCCTACGAGCAGTACTTC
TRBJ2-7	TRBV19	-	few	CASSPAVWGASNHEQYF	TGTGCCAGTAGTCCCGCCGTGTGGGGCGCAAGTAACCACGAGCAGTACTTC
TRBJ1-4	TRBV7-2	TRBD1	-	CASSSGQGVWTNEKLFF	TGTGCCAGCAGCTCGGGACAGGGGGTTTGGACTAATGAAAAACTGTTTTTT
TRBJ2-7	TRBV5-1	-	once	CASSSRDTAYEQYF	TGCGCCAGCAGCTCCCGGGACACCGCCTACGAGCAGTACTTC
TRBJ1-1	TRBV2	-	-	CASSSQEYNTEAFF	TGTGCCAGCAGTTCGCAGGAATACAACACTGAAGCTTTCTTT
TRBJ1-2	TRBV5-1	-	-	CASSLDSLSPHGYTF	TGCGCCAGCAGCTTGGACAGCCTTTCACCCCATGGCTACACCTTC
TRBJ2-1	TRBV5-1	-	-	CASMVPSSYNEQFF	TGCGCCAGCATGGTCCCCAGCTCCTACAATGAGCAGTTCTTC
TRBJ2-7	TRBV5-1	TRBD1	-	CASSPTGTGGTYEQYF	TGCGCCAGCAGCCCGACCGGGACAGGGGGCACCTACGAGCAGTACTTC
TRBJ2-1	TRBV5-1	TRBD1	-	CASRSVDRVFNEQFF	TGCGCCAGCAGGTCTGTGGACAGGGTTTTTAATGAGCAGTTCTTC